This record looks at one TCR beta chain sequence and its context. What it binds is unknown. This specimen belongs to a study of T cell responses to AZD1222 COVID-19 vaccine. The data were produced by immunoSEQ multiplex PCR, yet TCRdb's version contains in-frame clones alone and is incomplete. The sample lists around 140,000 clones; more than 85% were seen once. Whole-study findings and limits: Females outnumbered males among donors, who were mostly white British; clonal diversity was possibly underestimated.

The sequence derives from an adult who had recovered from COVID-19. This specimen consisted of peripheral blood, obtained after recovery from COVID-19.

The DNA of the CDR3 is TGTGCCAGCAGCTTACAGGGGTCAACCTCCAATGAGCAGTTCTTC. It encodes CASSLQGSTSNEQFF. The chain carries TRBV6-5 and TRBJ2-1, with 7 bases that match TRBD1. Germline assignment: CDR1 MNHEY and CDR2 SVGAGI. CDR3 size: 15 residues. With 6 bases clipped from V and 6 bases from J, the junction kept 11 bases outside the gene matches.